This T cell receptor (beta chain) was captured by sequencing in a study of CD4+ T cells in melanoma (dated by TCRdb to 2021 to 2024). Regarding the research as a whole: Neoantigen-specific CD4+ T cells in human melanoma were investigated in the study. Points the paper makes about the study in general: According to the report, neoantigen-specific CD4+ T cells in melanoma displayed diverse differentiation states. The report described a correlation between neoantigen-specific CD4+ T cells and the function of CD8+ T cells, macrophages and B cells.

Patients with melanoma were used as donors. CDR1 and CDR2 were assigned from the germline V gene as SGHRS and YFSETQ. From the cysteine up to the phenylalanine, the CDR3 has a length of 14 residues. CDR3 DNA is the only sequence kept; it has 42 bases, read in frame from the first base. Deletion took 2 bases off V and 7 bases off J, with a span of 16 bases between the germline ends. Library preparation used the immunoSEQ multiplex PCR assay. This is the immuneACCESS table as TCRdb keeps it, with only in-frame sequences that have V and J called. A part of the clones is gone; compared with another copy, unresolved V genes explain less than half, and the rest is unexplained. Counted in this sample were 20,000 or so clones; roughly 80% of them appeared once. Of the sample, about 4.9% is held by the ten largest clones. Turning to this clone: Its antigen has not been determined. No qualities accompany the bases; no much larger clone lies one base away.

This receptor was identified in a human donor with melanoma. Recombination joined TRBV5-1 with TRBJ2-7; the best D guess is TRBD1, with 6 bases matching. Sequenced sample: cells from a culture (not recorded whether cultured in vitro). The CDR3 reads CASSLTGILDEQYF. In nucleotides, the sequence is TGCGCCAGCAGCTTAACAGGGATACTGGATGAGCAGTACTTC. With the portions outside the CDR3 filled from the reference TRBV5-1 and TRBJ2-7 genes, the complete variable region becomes KAGVTQTPRYLIKTRGQQVTLSCSPISGHRSVSWYQQTPGQGLQFLFEYFSETQRNKGNFPGRFSGRQFSNSRSEMNVSTLELGDSALYLCASSLTGILDEQYFGPGTRLTVT.